The TCR beta chain under discussion was sequenced for a study of vaccination and CD4 T cells after COVID-19. Turning to the study itself: Investigators stimulated cells with overlapping spike peptides drawn from SARS-CoV-2, HCoV-NL63, HCoV-OC43 and HCoV-229E.

Sequencing of DNA taken from cultured CD4+ T cells relied on the Oncomine TCR Beta short-read assay. MiXCR was run by TCRdb on the PCR reads, yielding one entry per CDR3 protein. The sample consists of about 15,000 distinct CDR3 sequences, approximately 60% of them appearing once. In regard to this clonotype: Its antigen is not known.

The treatment here: roughly 10-day PBMC culture with coronavirus spike peptide pools or control peptides (ViraFEST assay). Fresh IL-2 medium replaced half the culture medium on days 3 and 7. The TCR originated in a human donor who had recovered from COVID-19. Sequenced: CD4+ T cells from blood, cultured in vitro.

The CDR3 sequence: CASCGSSTDTQYF. CDR3 bases: TGTGCCAGCTGTGGTTCTAGCACAGATACGCAGTATTTT. The rearrangement uses TRBV6-2 or TRBV6-3 and TRBJ2-3; D gene ambiguous. Germline CDR1 MNHEY, CDR2 SVGEGT. This CDR3 comprises 13 residues. Trimming removed 8 bases at V and 0 bases at J, with 9 bases between.